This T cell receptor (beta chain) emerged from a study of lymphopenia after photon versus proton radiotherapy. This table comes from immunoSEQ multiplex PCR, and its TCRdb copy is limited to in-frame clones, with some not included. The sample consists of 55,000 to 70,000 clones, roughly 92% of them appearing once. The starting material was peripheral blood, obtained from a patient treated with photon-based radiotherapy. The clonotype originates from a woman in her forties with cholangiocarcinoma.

CDR3 sequence (DNA): TGTGCCAGCAGCGTAGCGGGAGTAGAGCAGTTCTTC. It encodes CASSVAGVEQFF. The chain employs TRBV9 and TRBJ2-1, with D tentatively TRBD2 (6 bases). Germline V gene lookup returns CDR1 SGDLS and CDR2 YYNGEE. Trimming left V 0 bases short and J 10 bases short, with 8 bases between. The CDR3 is made up of 12 amino acids.